The clone carrying this TCR beta chain was seen a few times. Method: immunoSEQ multiplex PCR; TCRdb's copy keeps in-frame clones and lacks some. This sample has some 8,500 clones, with over 75% found just once. These data are taken from a study of immune evolution from preneoplasia to lung adenocarcinoma. The V end lost 4 bases, the J end lost 4 bases, and 7 bases lay between the germline ends. The CDR3 length is 12 residues. CDR1 MNHNY and CDR2 SVGAGI come from the germline V gene (reference sequence). Source material: FFPE minimally invasive lung adenocarcinoma tissue. The sequence came from a person aged 70 to 85 with lung adenocarcinoma. The gene calls are TRBV6-6 and TRBJ1-2; D uncertain. CDR3 sequence reads: CASSSGSYGYTF. CDR3 nucleotide sequence: TGTGCCAGCAGTTCGGGGTCCTATGGCTACACCTTC.